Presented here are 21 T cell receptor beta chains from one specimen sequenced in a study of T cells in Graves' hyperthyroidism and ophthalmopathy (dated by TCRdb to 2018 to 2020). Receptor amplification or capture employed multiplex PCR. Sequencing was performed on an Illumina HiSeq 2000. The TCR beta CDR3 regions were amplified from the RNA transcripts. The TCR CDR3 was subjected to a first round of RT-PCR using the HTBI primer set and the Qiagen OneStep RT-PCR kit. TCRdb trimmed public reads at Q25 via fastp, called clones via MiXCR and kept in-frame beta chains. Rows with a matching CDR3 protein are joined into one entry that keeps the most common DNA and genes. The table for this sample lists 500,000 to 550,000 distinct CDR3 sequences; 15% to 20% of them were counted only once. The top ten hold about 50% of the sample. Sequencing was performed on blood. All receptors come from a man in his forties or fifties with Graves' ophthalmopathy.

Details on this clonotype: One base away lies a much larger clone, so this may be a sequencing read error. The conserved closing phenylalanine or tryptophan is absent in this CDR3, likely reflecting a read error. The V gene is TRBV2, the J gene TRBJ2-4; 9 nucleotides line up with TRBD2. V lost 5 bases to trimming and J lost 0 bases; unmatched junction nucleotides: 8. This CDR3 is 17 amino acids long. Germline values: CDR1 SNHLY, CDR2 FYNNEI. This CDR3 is CASSPSGKRVAKNIQYS. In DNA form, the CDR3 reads TGTGCCAGCAGTCCTAGCGGGAAGAGGGTAGCCAAAAACATTCAGTACTCC.

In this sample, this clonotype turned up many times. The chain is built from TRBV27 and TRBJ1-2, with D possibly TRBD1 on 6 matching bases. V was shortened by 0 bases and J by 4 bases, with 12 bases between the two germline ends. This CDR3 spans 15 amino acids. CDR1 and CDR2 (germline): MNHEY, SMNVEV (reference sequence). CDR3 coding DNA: TGTGCCAGCAGTTTATCAGGGGGAAACCCCTATGGCTACACCTTC. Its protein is CASSLSGGNPYGYTF.

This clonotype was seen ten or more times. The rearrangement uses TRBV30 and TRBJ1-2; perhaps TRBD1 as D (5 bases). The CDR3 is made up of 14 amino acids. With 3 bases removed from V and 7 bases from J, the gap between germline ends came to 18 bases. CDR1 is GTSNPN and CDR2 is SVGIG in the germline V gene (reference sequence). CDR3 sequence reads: CAWRMSGTIGGYTF. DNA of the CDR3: TGTGCCTGGAGGATGTCAGGGACTATCGGTGGCTACACCTTC.

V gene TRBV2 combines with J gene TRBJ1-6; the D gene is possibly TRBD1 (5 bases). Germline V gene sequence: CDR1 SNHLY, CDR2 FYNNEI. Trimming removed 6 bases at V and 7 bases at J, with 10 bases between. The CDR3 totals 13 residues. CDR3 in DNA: TGTGCCAGCAGCCTCAGACAGAATTCACCCCTCCACTTT. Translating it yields CASSLRQNSPLHF.

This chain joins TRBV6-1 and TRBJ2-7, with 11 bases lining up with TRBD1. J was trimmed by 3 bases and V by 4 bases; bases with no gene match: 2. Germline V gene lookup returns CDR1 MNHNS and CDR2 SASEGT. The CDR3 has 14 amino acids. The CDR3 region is CASSGTGGLYEQYF. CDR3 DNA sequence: TGTGCCAGCAGTGGGACAGGGGGCCTCTACGAGCAGTACTTC.

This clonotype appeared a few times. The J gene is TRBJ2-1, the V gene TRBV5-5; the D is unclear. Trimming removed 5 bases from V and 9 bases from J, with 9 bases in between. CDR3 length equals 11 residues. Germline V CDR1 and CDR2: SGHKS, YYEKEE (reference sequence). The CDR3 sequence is CASSILSEQFF. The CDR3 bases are TGTGCCAGCAGTATATTAAGTGAGCAGTTCTTC. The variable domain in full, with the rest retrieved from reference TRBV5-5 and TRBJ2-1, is DAGVTQSPTHLIKTRGQQVTLRCSPISGHKSVSWYQQVLGQGPQFIFQYYEKEERGRGNFPDRFSARQFPNYSSELNVNALLLGDSALYLCASSILSEQFFGPGTRLTVL.

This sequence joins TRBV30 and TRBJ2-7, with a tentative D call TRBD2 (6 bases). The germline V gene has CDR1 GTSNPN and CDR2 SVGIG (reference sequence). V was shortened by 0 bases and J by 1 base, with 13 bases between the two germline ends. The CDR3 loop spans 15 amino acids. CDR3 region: CAWSVLGGGSYEQYF. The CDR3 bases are TGTGCCTGGAGTGTTCTGGGGGGAGGTTCCTACGAGCAGTACTTC.

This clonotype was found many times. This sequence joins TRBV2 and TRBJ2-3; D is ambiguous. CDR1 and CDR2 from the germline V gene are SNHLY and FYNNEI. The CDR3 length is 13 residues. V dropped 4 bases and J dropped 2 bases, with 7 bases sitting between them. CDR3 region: CASSGGYTDTQYF. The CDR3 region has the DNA TGTGCCAGCAGTGGCGGATACACAGATACGCAGTATTTT.

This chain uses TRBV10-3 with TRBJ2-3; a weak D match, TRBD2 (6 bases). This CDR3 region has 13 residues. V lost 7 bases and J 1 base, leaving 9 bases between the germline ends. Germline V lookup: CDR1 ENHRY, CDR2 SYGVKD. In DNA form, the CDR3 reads TGTGCCATCAACGGGGGAGGCACAGATACGCAGTATTTT. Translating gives CAINGGGTDTQYF.

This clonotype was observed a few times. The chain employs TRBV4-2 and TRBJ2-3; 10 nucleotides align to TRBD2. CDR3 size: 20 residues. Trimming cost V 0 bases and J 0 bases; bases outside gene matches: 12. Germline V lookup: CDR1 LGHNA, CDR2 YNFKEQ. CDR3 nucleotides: TGTGCCAGCAGCCAAGACGTAGGGCTAGCGGGAGCCTCTAGCACAGATACGCAGTATTTT. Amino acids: CASSQDVGLAGASSTDTQYF.

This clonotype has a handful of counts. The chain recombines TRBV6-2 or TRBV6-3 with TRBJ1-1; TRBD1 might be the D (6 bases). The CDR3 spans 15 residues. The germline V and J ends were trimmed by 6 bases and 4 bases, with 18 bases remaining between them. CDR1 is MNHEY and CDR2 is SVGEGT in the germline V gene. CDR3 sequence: CASRDQGILGTEAFF. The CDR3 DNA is TGTGCCAGCAGAGATCAGGGGATTTTGGGCACTGAAGCTTTCTTT.

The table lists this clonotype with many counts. This CDR3 reads CASSLKGEGRNEQFF. The CDR3 region has the DNA TGTGCCAGCAGTTTGAAGGGGGAGGGCCGCAATGAGCAGTTCTTC. This rearrangement joins TRBV12-3 or TRBV12-4 to TRBJ2-1; D possibly corresponds to TRBD2 (7 bases). V shed 3 bases and J shed 6 bases, with 15 bases lying between them. The CDR3 spans 15 residues.

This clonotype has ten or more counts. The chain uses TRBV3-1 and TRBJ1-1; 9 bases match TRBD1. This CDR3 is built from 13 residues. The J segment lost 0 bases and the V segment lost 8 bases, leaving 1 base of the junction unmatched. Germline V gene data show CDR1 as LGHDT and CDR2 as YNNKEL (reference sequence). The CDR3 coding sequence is TGTGCCAGCGGACAGGGGATGAACACTGAAGCTTTCTTT. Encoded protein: CASGQGMNTEAFF.

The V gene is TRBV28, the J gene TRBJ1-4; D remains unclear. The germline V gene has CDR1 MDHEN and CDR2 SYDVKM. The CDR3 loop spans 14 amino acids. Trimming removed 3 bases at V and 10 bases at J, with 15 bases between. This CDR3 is CASSLRSSALKLFF. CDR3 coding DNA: TGTGCCAGCAGTTTGAGATCGTCCGCCTTAAAACTGTTTTTT.

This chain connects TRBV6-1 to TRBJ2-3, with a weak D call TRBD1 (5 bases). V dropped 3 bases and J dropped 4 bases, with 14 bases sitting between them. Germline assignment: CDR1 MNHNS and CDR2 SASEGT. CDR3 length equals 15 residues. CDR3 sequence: CASSEYIGAADTQYF. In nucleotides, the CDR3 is TGTGCCAGCAGTGAGTATATAGGGGCCGCAGATACGCAGTATTTT.

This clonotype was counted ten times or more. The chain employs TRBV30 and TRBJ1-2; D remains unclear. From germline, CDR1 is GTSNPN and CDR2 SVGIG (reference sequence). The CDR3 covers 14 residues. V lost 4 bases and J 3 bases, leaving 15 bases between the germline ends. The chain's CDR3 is CAWTLGGRYYGYTF. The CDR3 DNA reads TGTGCCTGGACCCTCGGCGGGCGATACTATGGCTACACCTTC. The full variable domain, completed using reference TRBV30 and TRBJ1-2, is SQTIHQWPATLVQPVGSPLSLECTVEGTSNPNLYWYRQAAGRGLQLLFYSVGIGQISSEVPQNLSASRPQDRQFILSSKKLLLSDSGFYLCAWTLGGRYYGYTFGSGTRLTVV.

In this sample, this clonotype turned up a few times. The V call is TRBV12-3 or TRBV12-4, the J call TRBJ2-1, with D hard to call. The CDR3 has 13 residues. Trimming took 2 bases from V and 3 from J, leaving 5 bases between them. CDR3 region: CASSLPNYNEQFF. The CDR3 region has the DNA TGTGCCAGCAGTTTACCTAACTACAATGAGCAGTTCTTC.

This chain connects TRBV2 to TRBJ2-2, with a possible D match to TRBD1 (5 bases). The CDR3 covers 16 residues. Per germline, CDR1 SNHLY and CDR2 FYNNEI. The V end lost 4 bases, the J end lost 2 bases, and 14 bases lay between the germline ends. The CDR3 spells CASSVLRATNTGELFF. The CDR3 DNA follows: TGTGCCAGCAGTGTCCTCAGGGCAACAAACACCGGGGAGCTGTTTTTT.

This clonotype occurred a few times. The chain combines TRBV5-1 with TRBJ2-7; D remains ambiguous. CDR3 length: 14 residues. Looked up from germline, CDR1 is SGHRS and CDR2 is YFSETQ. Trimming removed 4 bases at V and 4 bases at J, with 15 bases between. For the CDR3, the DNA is TGCGCCAGCAGCCAGGTCCCGCTGGGATACGAGCAGTACTTC. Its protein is CASSQVPLGYEQYF.

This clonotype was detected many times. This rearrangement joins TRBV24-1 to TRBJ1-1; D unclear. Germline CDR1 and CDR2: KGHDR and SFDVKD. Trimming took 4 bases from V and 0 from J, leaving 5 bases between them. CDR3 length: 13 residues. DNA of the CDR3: TGTGCCACCAGTGACACCATGAACACTGAAGCTTTCTTT. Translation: CATSDTMNTEAFF.

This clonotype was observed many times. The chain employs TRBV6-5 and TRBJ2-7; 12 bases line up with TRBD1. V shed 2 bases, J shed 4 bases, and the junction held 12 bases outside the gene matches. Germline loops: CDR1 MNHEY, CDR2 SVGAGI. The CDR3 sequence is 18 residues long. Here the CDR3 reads CASSYQGQGAQLKYEQYF. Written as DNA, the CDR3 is TGTGCCAGCAGTTACCAGGGACAGGGGGCGCAGCTAAAGTACGAGCAGTACTTC.